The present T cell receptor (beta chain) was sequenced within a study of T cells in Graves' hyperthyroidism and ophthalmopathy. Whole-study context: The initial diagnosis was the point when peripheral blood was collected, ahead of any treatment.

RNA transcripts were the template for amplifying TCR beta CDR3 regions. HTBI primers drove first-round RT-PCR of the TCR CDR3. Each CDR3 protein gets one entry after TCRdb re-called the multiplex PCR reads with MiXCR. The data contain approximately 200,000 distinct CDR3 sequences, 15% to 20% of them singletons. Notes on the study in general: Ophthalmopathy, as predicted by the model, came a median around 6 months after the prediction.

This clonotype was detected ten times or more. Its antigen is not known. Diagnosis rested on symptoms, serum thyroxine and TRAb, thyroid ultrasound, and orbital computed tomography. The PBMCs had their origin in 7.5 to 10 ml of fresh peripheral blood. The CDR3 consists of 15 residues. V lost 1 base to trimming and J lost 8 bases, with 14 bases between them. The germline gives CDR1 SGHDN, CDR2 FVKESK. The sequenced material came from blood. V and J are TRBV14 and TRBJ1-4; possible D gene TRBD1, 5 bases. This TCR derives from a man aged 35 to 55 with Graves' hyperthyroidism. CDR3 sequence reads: CASSQGAGTFEKLFF. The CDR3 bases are TGTGCCAGCAGCCAAGGTGCAGGGACGTTCGAAAAACTGTTTTTT.